Listed below are T cell receptor beta chains from one sample, sequenced in a study of T cells after yellow fever vaccination. TCRdb reprocessed the 5' RACE reads with MiXCR, giving one entry per CDR3 protein. The sample lists roughly 500,000 distinct CDR3 sequences, 15% to 20% occurring once. The material sequenced was PBMCs, taken 15 days after the yellow fever booster vaccination. These receptors were taken from a young man who received the YFV17D yellow fever vaccine. Both conserved end residues are part of each CDR3. The D gene is left open where the match is weak. Expanded clones get a size class; other rows say once, few or many, or leave the size out.

d_gene	v_gene	abundance	len	j_gene	CDR3nt	CDR3aa
.	TRBV5-1	.	16	TRBJ2-7	TGCGCCAGCAGCTTGCAGGGTGAAGCCAGCGGGTCAAGGCTGTACTTC	CASSLQGEASGSRLYF
TRBD1	TRBV5-6	few	16	TRBJ2-5	TGTGCCAGCAGCTTCCTCCGGGACAGGGTTCAAGAGACCCAGTACTTC	CASSFLRDRVQETQYF
.	TRBV29-1	few	13	TRBJ2-5	TGCAGCGTTGGGAGGTCCGCCCCCGAGACCCAGTACTTC	CSVGRSAPETQYF
TRBD2	TRBV6-5	.	15	TRBJ2-1	TGTGCCAGCAGTTACGAGTCTAGCGGGAGCAATGAGCAGTTCTTC	CASSYESSGSNEQFF
TRBD2	TRBV6-2/TRBV6-3	.	19	TRBJ2-1	TGTGCCAGCAGTTATACAGGACTAGCGGGAGGGCTCTCCTACAATGAGCAGTTCTTC	CASSYTGLAGGLSYNEQFF
.	TRBV6-6	.	12	TRBJ2-7	TGTGCCAGCAGCAAAGGACAAGACGAGCAGTACTTC	CASSKGQDEQYF
.	TRBV7-2	.	15	TRBJ2-2	TGTGCCAGCAGGTCTTCAAGGACCCGCACCGGGGAGCTGTTTTTT	CASRSSRTRTGELFF
.	TRBV7-2	few	15	TRBJ1-1	TGTGCCAGCAGCCCTAACTGGGGGGCGGAAACTGAAGCTTTCTTT	CASSPNWGAETEAFF
TRBD2	TRBV27	.	13	TRBJ2-1	TGTGCCACGCAGTCACTAGCGGGAGGAAGGCAGTTCTTC	CATQSLAGGRQFF
.	TRBV20-1	.	13	TRBJ2-5	TGCAGTGCTAGTCGGGCGAGCCAAGAGACCCAGTACTTC	CSASRASQETQYF
.	TRBV20-1	few	16	TRBJ2-2	TGCAGTGCTAGAGACCAACTAGAGAAAAGTACCGGGGAGCTGTTTTTT	CSARDQLEKSTGELFF
TRBD2	TRBV6-1	.	15	TRBJ2-7	TGTGCCAGCAGACCGGGACTAGCGACCGCCTACGAGCAGTACTTC	CASRPGLATAYEQYF
.	TRBV27	.	12	TRBJ2-5	TGTGCCAGCAGTCACCCCCAAGAGACCCAGTACTTC	CASSHPQETQYF
TRBD2	TRBV20-1	.	14	TRBJ2-7	TGCAGTGCTAATGCTCCGACTAGCGGCTACGAGCAGTACTTC	CSANAPTSGYEQYF
TRBD2	TRBV4-2	.	17	TRBJ2-1	TGTGCCAGCAGCCGAGAAGGATCCGGGAGGGGGTACAATGAGCAGTTCTTC	CASSREGSGRGYNEQFF
.	TRBV12-3/TRBV12-4	few	16	TRBJ2-3	TGTGCCAGCAGTTTTGGGGGCGCAGGGGTGACAGATACGCAGTATTTT	CASSFGGAGVTDTQYF
TRBD1	TRBV7-7	few	14	TRBJ2-5	TGTGCCAGCAGCTTCCAGACAGGGGCTGGGACCCAGTACTTC	CASSFQTGAGTQYF
.	TRBV28	few	12	TRBJ1-2	TGTGCCAGCAGTTCCGTAGTGGATGGCTACACCTTC	CASSSVVDGYTF
.	TRBV7-8	.	15	TRBJ2-3	TGTGCCAGCAGTTATGACCCCTCCGGCACAGATACGCAGTATTTT	CASSYDPSGTDTQYF
TRBD2	TRBV7-6	few	14	TRBJ2-1	TGTGCCAGCAGCTTGGCGGGAGGGGCGGATGAGCAGTTCTTC	CASSLAGGADEQFF
TRBD2	TRBV7-3	few	15	TRBJ2-5	TGTGCCAGCAGCCGAGGCGGGGGTAACCAAGAGACCCAGTACTTC	CASSRGGGNQETQYF
TRBD2	TRBV7-2	.	15	TRBJ2-7	TGTGCCAGCAGAAGGGGACTAGCGGGTTCCTACGAGCAGTACTTC	CASRRGLAGSYEQYF
TRBD2	TRBV7-9	few	16	TRBJ2-1	TGTGCCAGCAGCTCTAGCGGGAGGCCCCCCTACAATGAGCAGTTCTTC	CASSSSGRPPYNEQFF
.	TRBV20-1	few	13	TRBJ2-7	TGCAGTGCCAAACTAGTCCCGCCCTACGAGCAGTACTTC	CSAKLVPPYEQYF
.	TRBV9	.	11	TRBJ2-1	TGTGCCAGCAGCGTAGCGGGACCTCCGTTCTTC	CASSVAGPPFF
TRBD1	TRBV6-1	few	13	TRBJ2-5	TGTGCCAGCAGTGGGACAGGGGTAGAGACCCAGTACTTC	CASSGTGVETQYF
.	TRBV15	.	17	TRBJ2-3	TGTGCCACCAGCAGAGTCACAGGGTCATGGAGCGCAGATACGCAGTATTTT	CATSRVTGSWSADTQYF
TRBD1	TRBV29-1	few	12	TRBJ2-7	TGCAGCGTTGACGGACAGGGGTACGAGCAGTACTTC	CSVDGQGYEQYF
.	TRBV19	.	12	TRBJ2-1	TGTGCCAGTAGTCAGGACTATGATGAGCAGTTCTTC	CASSQDYDEQFF
.	TRBV24-1	.	12	TRBJ1-5	TGTGCCACCAGTGACCAGGGTCAGCCCCAGCATTTT	CATSDQGQPQHF
.	TRBV7-2	few	11	TRBJ1-3	TGTGCCAGCAGCTTAGGGCACACCATATATTTT	CASSLGHTIYF
.	TRBV7-2	.	15	TRBJ2-3	TGTGCCAGCAGCTTAGCGGGCGGGTACACAGATACGCAGTATTTT	CASSLAGGYTDTQYF
.	TRBV10-3	.	14	TRBJ2-6	TGTGCCATCAGTGGACAGGCAGGGGCCAACGTCCTGACTTTC	CAISGQAGANVLTF
TRBD2	TRBV7-2	few	17	TRBJ2-5	TGTGCCAGCAGCTTAGTAATAGCGGGGGGGGCTTACGAGACCCAGTACTTC	CASSLVIAGGAYETQYF
.	TRBV5-1	few	15	TRBJ2-2	TGCGCCAGCAGCGTCTCTTTGGGGTCCACCGGGGAGCTGTTTTTT	CASSVSLGSTGELFF
.	TRBV12-3/TRBV12-4	many	12	TRBJ2-1	TGTGCCAGCAGAACAAGCGGAAATGAGCAGTTCTTC	CASRTSGNEQFF
.	TRBV7-2	.	16	TRBJ2-3	TGTGCCAGCAGCTTAGTCGCTGAGAGTAGCACAGATACGCAGTATTTT	CASSLVAESSTDTQYF
.	TRBV12-3/TRBV12-4	many	14	TRBJ1-5	TGTGCCAGCAGTCTACAGTCTCCCAACCAGCCCCAGCATTTT	CASSLQSPNQPQHF
TRBD1	TRBV18	.	15	TRBJ2-7	TGTGCCAGCTCACCAGCCGACAGGGGTTCCTACGAGCAGTACTTC	CASSPADRGSYEQYF
TRBD1	TRBV12-3/TRBV12-4	few	17	TRBJ1-6	TGTGCCAGCAGTTCCCCCACAGGGGGCTTCTATAATTCACCCCTCCACTTT	CASSSPTGGFYNSPLHF
TRBD1	TRBV6-1	few	16	TRBJ2-7	TGTGCCAGCAGCAACATCGCCGGGACAGCTTCCTACGAGCAGTACTTC	CASSNIAGTASYEQYF
TRBD2	TRBV19	once	15	TRBJ2-2	TGTGCCACCACCTGGACTAGCCTTACCACCGGGGAGCTGTTTTTT	CATTWTSLTTGELFF
TRBD2	TRBV20-1	.	14	TRBJ2-5	TGCAGTGCTTCTCGGACTAGCGGCCAAGAGACCCAGTACTTC	CSASRTSGQETQYF
TRBD1	TRBV5-1	.	14	TRBJ2-7	TGCGCCAGCAGCCGGGGACAGGGTGTGGACGAGCAGTACTTC	CASSRGQGVDEQYF
.	TRBV6-2/TRBV6-3	few	14	TRBJ1-1	TGTGCCAGCAGTTACGTGGTATCGAACACTGAAGCTTTCTTT	CASSYVVSNTEAFF
TRBD1	TRBV19	.	14	TRBJ2-1	TGTGCCAGTAGTAAGGGGACAGATTACAATGAGCAGTTCTTC	CASSKGTDYNEQFF
TRBD1	TRBV29-1	few	12	TRBJ2-5	TGCAGCGTCAAGACAGGGAAAGAGACCCAGTACTTC	CSVKTGKETQYF
TRBD1	TRBV7-6	.	14	TRBJ2-1	TGTGCCAGCAGCAAAGGGACAGGGGGCAATGAGCAGTTCTTC	CASSKGTGGNEQFF
.	TRBV9	few	14	TRBJ2-5	TGTGCCAGCAGCGTAGAGGGAGTTGCGGAGACCCAGTACTTC	CASSVEGVAETQYF
.	TRBV18	few	15	TRBJ2-2	TGTGCCAGCATTGGAGGGGGCTCGGCCACCGGGGAGCTGTTTTTT	CASIGGGSATGELFF
.	TRBV2	few	14	TRBJ2-1	TGTGCCAGCAGTGACAGCGGGTACTACAATGAGCAGTTCTTC	CASSDSGYYNEQFF
TRBD1	TRBV27	.	17	TRBJ2-2	TGTGCCAGCAGTTTATCCGGGACAGGGGCCCCCACCGGGGAGCTGTTTTTT	CASSLSGTGAPTGELFF
TRBD1	TRBV6-1	few	15	TRBJ2-7	TGTGCCAGCATCGAGATGGGACAGGGGTCCTACGAGCAGTACTTC	CASIEMGQGSYEQYF
TRBD1	TRBV29-1	few	16	TRBJ2-7	TGCAGCGTTGTGGTAGCCCGGGACAGGGGTAACTACGAGCAGTACTTC	CSVVVARDRGNYEQYF
.	TRBV6-5	.	18	TRBJ2-1	TGTGCCAGCAGTTACCGGGGATTGGCAGGGGGGAAGGGGAATGAGCAGTTCTTC	CASSYRGLAGGKGNEQFF
.	TRBV7-9	.	12	TRBJ1-2	TGTGCCAGCAGCCGCATCGGTGATGGCTACACCTTC	CASSRIGDGYTF
TRBD2	TRBV12-3/TRBV12-4	few	14	TRBJ2-7	TGTGCCAGCAGGGGGACTAGCGGTCCCTACGAGCAGTACTTC	CASRGTSGPYEQYF
.	TRBV29-1	.	11	TRBJ2-7	TGCAGCGCGGGATCAGGATTCGAGCAGTACTTC	CSAGSGFEQYF
TRBD2	TRBV25-1	.	15	TRBJ2-1	TGTGCCAGCAGTGACAAGCGGGGGGGGTGGTATGAGCAGTTCTTC	CASSDKRGGWYEQFF
TRBD1	TRBV7-9	.	15	TRBJ1-5	TGTGCCAGCAGAGCCGGACAGGGAGAGGATCAGCCCCAGCATTTT	CASRAGQGEDQPQHF